This T cell receptor beta chain emerged from a study of blood T cell repertoires in COVID-19. The CDR3 runs to 17 residues. CDR1 SGHAT and CDR2 FQNNGV come from the germline V gene. V lost 3 bases to trimming and J lost 3 bases; unmatched junction nucleotides: 12. Some clones are missing from TCRdb's copy, which holds only in-frame ones; the method was immunoSEQ multiplex PCR. The sample shows over 150,000 clones, approximately 88% of them seen only once. The gene calls are TRBV11-2 and TRBJ1-1, with 8 bases aligning to TRBD1. Sequencing was performed on peripheral blood. The TCR sequence derives from a man younger than 35 with active or convalescent COVID-19. CDR3 amino acids: CASSLVFEHRGYTEAFF. The CDR3 region has the DNA TGTGCCAGCAGCTTGGTCTTCGAGCACAGGGGGTACACTGAAGCTTTCTTT.